What follows describes a single T cell receptor (beta chain). This receptor's antigen is unknown. No base quality values were provided; no much bigger clone lies one nucleotide off. Inclusion was restricted to participants for whom at least one PBMC sample before ART initiation and at least two post-ART samples were available. Every participant with HIV received treatment in the United States of America. Before DNA extraction, cryopreserved samples containing 1-10 million PBMC were thawed and washed. At the time of the earliest PBMC sample, participants with HIV were aged between roughly 20 and 60 years. Per participant, PBMC samples came from 1-4 timepoints prior to ART initiation and 2-8 timepoints following ART initiation, for a median of 7 samples. Serial HIV viral load, CD4+ T-cell count, ART history and demographic data were obtained for every participant. Genomic DNA was extracted from unsorted PBMC with a Qiagen kit on a QIAcube, with processing performed in batches of 12 samples.

The data belong to a study of long-term antiretroviral therapy in people with HIV (dated by TCRdb to 2022 to 2024). For the study in its entirety: Collection of the earliest samples took place about a decade ahead of the 2015 WHO recommendation for immediate ART, at a time when ART was typically delayed until CD4 counts fell. A retrospective serial study tested whether ART initiation and durable HIV suppression were associated with changes in peripheral blood TRB repertoire composition and diversity. A total of around 200 cryopreserved PBMC samples were contributed to the cohort by 30 adults with confirmed HIV infection, with samples collected serially over a mean of around 6 years (range 1-12). Among the 30 or so participants with HIV, ten to twelve were female. Test extractions of a monoclonal T-cell line alongside 30 to 35 polyclonal samples showed no cross-contamination during QIAcube processing.

Sequencing of the TRB variable region was done with the immunoSEQ hsTCRB v3.0 assay at survey level resolution. A depth of roughly 35,000-55,000 T-cell genomes per sample was targeted for TRB sequencing. An Illumina MiSeq with a v3 150-cycle kit was used to sequence the pooled TRB libraries. The study's own analysis went as follows. Analysis of repertoires was carried out in R inside a reproducible Nextflow workflow spanning QC, data transformation and analysis. Custom analyses were implemented in LymphoSeq2, an R package for AIRR-Seq data exploration. A few samples that yielded fewer than 5000 total TRB sequences were excluded, so that approximately 200 HIV repertoires were analyzed. Of the approximately 190 retained HIV repertoires, 59 were collected before and more than 120 after ART initiation. Repertoires were downsampled to 5000 TRB nucleotide sequences, with summary statistics averaged over 100 downsampling iterations. The analysis kept only TRB sequences whose CDR3 regions were at least seven amino acids long. Two measures captured diversity: a Shannon entropy-derived clonality score and the Gini coefficient. In the repertoire networks, any two of the top 5000 CDR3 amino acid sequences were connected whenever the two sequences differed by an edit distance of one. Antigen specificity groups and MHC restriction were predicted for TRB CDR3 amino acid sequences with GLIPH2. Known CMV, EBV, HIV or tissue antigen associations were flagged by matching CDR3 amino acid sequences against VDJdb and McPAS-TCR. Pre-ART, post-ART and control groups were compared with Wilcoxon signed-rank tests and Holm-Bonferroni correction. TCRdb limited this immuneACCESS table to in-frame rearrangements with V and J called. A share of clones is missing; checked studies link under half to unresolved V genes, and the rest is unexplained. V and J calls and clone size come straight from that table; D and trimming were deduced from the DNA. The sample yields fewer than 35,000 clones; 95% to 98% were counted once. Around 3.1% of the sample is held by the ten biggest clonotypes.

V drops 2 bases and J drops 1 base, leaving 8 bases in between. The CDR3 has 14 amino acids, counting the end cysteine and phenylalanine. Only CDR3 DNA remains: 42 bases, in frame from the first base. For CDR1 and CDR2, the germline V gene lists KGHSH and LQKENI. The paper as a whole reports these results and caveats: The samples span the years 2004 to 2017, and the ART regimens used at that time may not be as effective as current regimens. Expanded TRB clones identified before ART initiation dominated the repertoire at all time points, although this dominance fluctuated and declined in many PLHIV after ART. HIV repertoires had narrower CDR3 length ranges than controls, and the network structure suggested an antigen-experienced repertoire that shifted only slightly toward naive after ART. No data were available on ART adherence, viral resistance or therapy changes, limiting inferences about post-ART repertoire changes. Because PBMC availability was limited, only the TCR beta chain was sequenced, with no alpha chain pairing. ART initiation was associated with a significant increase in TRB diversity, but diversity stayed significantly below transplant donor controls even after long-term ART. Because cell numbers in pre-ART samples were limited, unsorted PBMC were profiled instead of sorted CD4+ and CD8+ T cells.

The TCR comes from a man aged 25-45 years with HIV. In this chain, TRBV18 is recombined with TRBJ1-1, with no confidently assigned D gene. The sequenced sample was unsorted PBMCs, obtained 6.9 years after starting antiretroviral therapy. Here is the DNA: TGTGCCAGCTCACCAGGCAGGCCGAACACTGAAGCTTTCTTT. This yields the protein CASSPGRPNTEAFF.